These 32 T cell receptor beta chains share one sample of origin, sequenced in a study of blood T cell repertoires in COVID-19. TCRdb's table, derived via immunoSEQ multiplex PCR, lists solely in-frame clones and lacks some. The data show 300,000 or so clones, 86% seen once. The sample comprised PBMCs or T cells enriched from blood (not recorded which). These TCRs come from a woman younger than 30 who had recovered from COVID-19.

The chain uses TRBV7-2 and TRBJ1-2; the D is unclear. CDR3 length: 14 residues. V lost 6 bases, J lost 8 bases, and 19 bases lay in between. Germline assignment: CDR1 SGHTA and CDR2 FQGNSA. The CDR3 DNA reads as TGTGCCAGCAGACGAGACCTCAATAGCGGGGGCTACACCTTC. Translation gives CASRRDLNSGGYTF.

V is TRBV5-1 and J is TRBJ1-5; 7 bases align to TRBD1. V was pared by 3 bases and J by 2 bases, with 2 bases of the junction left unmatched. The CDR3 sequence is 14 residues long. CDR1 and CDR2 from the germline V gene are SGHRS and YFSETQ. The chain's CDR3 is CASSYTGGNQPQHF. DNA of the CDR3: TGCGCCAGCAGCTACACAGGGGGCAATCAGCCCCAGCATTTT.

The rearrangement links TRBV18 to TRBJ1-2; 9 nucleotides agree with TRBD1. The CDR3 is 15 residues long. Germline CDR1 KGHSH, CDR2 LQKENI. Trimming at V came to 0 bases and at J to 7 bases, leaving 6 bases not matched to a gene. CDR3 loop: CASSPPNRGQGGYTF. Written as DNA, the CDR3 is TGTGCCAGCTCACCACCGAACAGGGGGCAGGGTGGCTACACCTTC. Full variable domain (remainder filled in from reference TRBV18 and TRBJ1-2): NAGVMQNPRHLVRRRGQEARLRCSPMKGHSHVYWYRQLPEEGLKFMVYLQKENIIDESGMPKERFSAEFPKEGPSILRIQQVVRGDSAAYFCASSPPNRGQGGYTFGSGTRLTVV.

V and J are TRBV9 and TRBJ2-3; 7 bases agree with TRBD2. The CDR3 contains 16 residues. Germline-derived CDR1 and CDR2 are SGDLS and YYNGEE. After removal of 2 bases from V and 0 bases from J, the junction contained 6 bases not matched to a gene. CDR3 amino acids: CASSVLASGSTDTQYF. The CDR3 bases are TGTGCCAGCAGCGTTCTGGCTAGCGGCAGCACAGATACGCAGTATTTT.

This chain connects TRBV2 to TRBJ1-4; D might be TRBD1 (6 bases). Trimming pared 1 base from V and 7 bases from J, leaving 16 bases between. The CDR3 sequence is 16 residues long. The germline CDR1 and CDR2 sequences are SNHLY and FYNNEI. CDR3 nucleotide sequence: TGTGCCAGCAGTGAAGACAGGGCCTCGCGGATTGAAAAACTGTTTTTT. Amino acids: CASSEDRASRIEKLFF.

The chain uses TRBV5-5 and TRBJ2-2, with TRBD1 matching over 9 bases. CDR1 is SGHKS and CDR2 is YYEKEE in the germline V gene (reference sequence). The CDR3 loop spans 15 amino acids. Germline trimming cut 0 bases from V and 4 bases from J; bases unmatched to any gene: 1. The CDR3 DNA is TGTGCCAGCAGCTTGGAGGGACAGGGCACCGGGGAGCTGTTTTTT. Translation gives CASSLEGQGTGELFF.

This clone was counted ten times or more. The V and J genes are TRBV6-4 and TRBJ2-3, with 10 bases aligning to TRBD2. V lost 3 bases, J lost 2 bases, and 5 bases stayed unmatched. This CDR3 is 16 amino acids long. In germline, CDR1 is MRHNA, CDR2 SNTAGT. The CDR3 nucleotides read TGTGCCAGCAGTGAACAAGCGGGAGGGACCACAGATACGCAGTATTTT. This gives the protein CASSEQAGGTTDTQYF.

The CDR3 region is CASSGVMRRTNEKLFF. In nucleotides, the CDR3 is TGTGCCAGCAGTGGGGTAATGAGGCGGACTAATGAAAAACTGTTTTTT. This chain connects TRBV6-1 to TRBJ1-4; no definite D call. The germline V gene has CDR1 MNHNS and CDR2 SASEGT. The CDR3 has 16 amino acids. Trimming cost V 4 bases and J 2 bases, with 14 bases left between them.

The V call is TRBV24-1, the J call TRBJ1-1; TRBD1 matches at 8 bases. J was trimmed by 4 bases and V by 6 bases; bases with no gene match: 15. The CDR3 has 17 residues. Germline lookup yields CDR1 KGHDR and CDR2 SFDVKD. The CDR3 nucleotides are TGTGCCACCAGTAGATTATTCCCAGGGGGCAAGGGCACTGAAGCTTTCTTT. Translating it yields CATSRLFPGGKGTEAFF.

This chain uses TRBV11-2 with TRBJ2-3, with TRBD2 matching over 7 bases. The junction had 15 bases not matched to a gene; V was cut back by 3 bases and J by 6 bases. Per germline, CDR1 SGHAT and CDR2 FQNNGV. The CDR3 is 17 residues long. The CDR3 here is CASSLARLAAGWDTQYF. The CDR3 DNA reads as TGTGCCAGCAGCTTGGCCCGACTAGCTGCGGGGTGGGATACGCAGTATTTT.

V and J are TRBV7-8 and TRBJ2-1; possible D gene TRBD2, 7 bases. This CDR3 contains 17 residues. Germline CDR1 SGHVS, CDR2 FQNEAQ. V lost 1 base and J 0 bases, leaving 13 bases between the germline ends. The chain's CDR3 is CASSLVSGGRSYNEQFF. CDR3 DNA sequence: TGTGCCAGCAGCTTAGTTTCCGGGGGGCGCTCCTACAATGAGCAGTTCTTC. Looking up the rest from reference TRBV7-8 and TRBJ2-1 gives the full variable domain: GAGVSQSPRYKVAKRGQDVALRCDPISGHVSLFWYQQALGQGPEFLTYFQNEAQLDKSGLPSDRFFAERPEGSVSTLKIQRTQQEDSAVYLCASSLVSGGRSYNEQFFGPGTRLTVL.

The chain employs TRBV7-8 and TRBJ2-3; TRBD1 might be the D (6 bases). CDR3 size: 15 residues. The germline V and J ends were trimmed by 1 base and 0 bases, with 8 bases remaining between them. Germline V gives CDR1 SGHVS, CDR2 FQNEAQ. CDR3 sequence reads: CASSLERGSTDTQYF. CDR3 DNA: TGTGCCAGCAGCTTAGAGAGGGGGAGCACAGATACGCAGTATTTT. Full variable domain (rest looked up from reference TRBV7-8 and TRBJ2-3): GAGVSQSPRYKVAKRGQDVALRCDPISGHVSLFWYQQALGQGPEFLTYFQNEAQLDKSGLPSDRFFAERPEGSVSTLKIQRTQQEDSAVYLCASSLERGSTDTQYFGPGTRLTVL.

The chain links TRBV2 to TRBJ1-2; 7 bases map to TRBD1. V gave up 6 bases and J gave up 8 bases; unmatched junction bases: 15. Germline V gene sequence: CDR1 SNHLY, CDR2 FYNNEI. This CDR3 contains 15 residues. CDR3 loop: CASSPLVETGRGYTF. The CDR3 coding sequence is TGTGCCAGCAGCCCCCTTGTTGAGACAGGGAGAGGCTACACCTTC.

This chain links TRBV12-5 with TRBJ1-2; 8 positions match TRBD1. The junction had 8 bases not matched to a gene; V was cut back by 0 bases and J by 5 bases. The CDR3 is 16 amino acids. Germline CDR1 reads LGHNT; CDR2 reads FRNRAP. Written as DNA, the CDR3 is TGTGCTAGTGGTTTGGTGTCCGGGACAGGTGTTTATGGCTACACCTTC. Amino acid sequence: CASGLVSGTGVYGYTF.

The gene calls are TRBV28 and TRBJ1-1; tentative D call: TRBD1 (5 bases). With 2 bases removed from V and 9 bases from J, the gap between germline ends came to 10 bases. The CDR3 runs to 12 residues. CDR1 is MDHEN and CDR2 is SYDVKM in the germline V gene. CDR3 sequence (DNA): TGTGCCAGCAGTTTAGCCAGGGTAAAAGCTTTCTTT. This codes for CASSLARVKAFF.

The rearrangement links TRBV28 to TRBJ2-7, with 7 nucleotides matching TRBD1. Germline V gives CDR1 MDHEN, CDR2 SYDVKM. The CDR3 runs to 13 residues. Trimming at V came to 5 bases and at J to 3 bases, leaving 4 bases not matched to a gene. Here the CDR3 reads CASSPWDSYEQYF. In DNA, the CDR3 is TGTGCCAGCAGTCCCTGGGACAGCTACGAGCAGTACTTC.

The count of this clone is one. The V and J genes are TRBV11-2 and TRBJ2-5; D call uncertain. Looked up from germline, CDR1 is SGHAT and CDR2 is FQNNGV. V lost 5 bases and J lost 1, with 14 bases in between. CDR3 length: 15 amino acids. As DNA, the CDR3 is TGTGCCAGCAGCGTTTCCTCAGAAATCCAAGAGACCCAGTACTTC. Translation: CASSVSSEIQETQYF.

The J gene is TRBJ2-2, the V gene TRBV5-1; 12 nucleotides align to TRBD2. Looked up from germline, CDR1 is SGHRS and CDR2 is YFSETQ. CDR3 length: 15 residues. Unmatched junction bases numbered 1, after V lost 2 bases and J lost 5 bases. CDR3 nucleotide sequence: TGCGCCAGCAGCTTTGGGACTAGCGGGACCGGGGAGCTGTTTTTT. The encoded protein is CASSFGTSGTGELFF.

This rearrangement joins TRBV28 to TRBJ1-5; 8 nucleotides line up with TRBD1. CDR1 and CDR2 (germline): MDHEN, SYDVKM. The junction had 13 bases not matched to a gene; V was cut back by 5 bases and J by 7 bases. CDR3 size: 16 residues. As DNA, the CDR3 is TGTGCCAGCAGTCCGCTTAAAGACAGGGGCAGCCAGCCCCAGCATTTT. Translation: CASSPLKDRGSQPQHF.

The chain is built from TRBV19 and TRBJ1-5; D perhaps matches TRBD1 (6 bases). CDR3 length: 13 amino acids. Trimming pared 6 bases from V and 3 bases from J, leaving 9 bases between. Per the germline V gene, CDR1 is LNHDA and CDR2 is SQIVND (reference sequence). CDR3 in DNA: TGTGCCAGTAGGGACAGATCCAATCAGCCCCAGCATTTT. Translation gives CASRDRSNQPQHF.

This rearrangement joins TRBV7-2 to TRBJ1-1; a weak D match, TRBD1 (6 bases). Looked up from germline, CDR1 is SGHTA and CDR2 is FQGNSA. The CDR3 spans 15 residues. The ends were cut back, 4 bases at V and 4 bases at J, with 16 bases in the middle. The CDR3: CASSYLGGQVTEAFF. CDR3 DNA sequence: TGTGCCAGCAGCTACCTCGGGGGGCAGGTCACTGAAGCTTTCTTT.

CDR3 DNA sequence: TGTGCCAGCAGCTTGGACAGTTTCTACGAGCAGTACTTC. Translation gives CASSLDSFYEQYF. The chain links TRBV7-8 to TRBJ2-7, with D maybe TRBD1 (6 bases). Germline lookup yields CDR1 SGHVS and CDR2 FQNEAQ. The CDR3 has 13 amino acids. Trimming cost V 3 bases and J 3 bases, with 9 bases left between them.

The chain recombines TRBV25-1 with TRBJ1-6; D is unclear. The CDR3 loop spans 13 amino acids. Germline assignment: CDR1 MGHDK and CDR2 SYGVNS. The V end was cut by 8 bases, the J end by 3 bases, with 8 bases between. The CDR3 sequence is CASARDYNSPLHF. CDR3 in DNA: TGTGCCAGCGCCCGGGACTATAATTCACCCCTCCACTTT. The entire variable domain, with the rest obtained from reference TRBV25-1 and TRBJ1-6, is as follows: EADIYQTPRYLVIGTGKKITLECSQTMGHDKMYWYQQDPGMELHLIHYSYGVNSTEKGDLSSESTVSRIRTEHFPLTLESARPSHTSQYLCASARDYNSPLHFGNGTRLTVT.

The CDR3 is CASSPQGGSYNEQFF. DNA of the CDR3: TGTGCCAGCAGCCCTCAGGGAGGGTCCTACAATGAGCAGTTCTTC. The chain uses TRBV7-9 and TRBJ2-1, with TRBD2 identical over 7 bases. V trimming: 5 bases; J trimming: 1 base; junction bases outside the gene matches: 5. This CDR3 has 15 amino acids. Looked up from germline, CDR1 is SEHNR and CDR2 is FQNEAQ (reference sequence). Full variable domain (missing parts from reference TRBV7-9 and TRBJ2-1): DTGVSQNPRHKITKRGQNVTFRCDPISEHNRLYWYRQTLGQGPEFLTYFQNEAQLEKSRLLSDRFSAERPKGSFSTLEIQRTEQGDSAMYLCASSPQGGSYNEQFFGPGTRLTVL.

The J gene is TRBJ1-3, the V gene TRBV28, with unresolved D. This CDR3 is built from 14 residues. Looked up from germline, CDR1 is MDHEN and CDR2 is SYDVKM. The V gene lost 5 bases and the J gene lost 0 bases, with 8 bases spanning the gap. The CDR3 reads CASSDSYSGNTIYF. The CDR3 region has the DNA TGTGCCAGCAGTGATTCCTACTCTGGAAACACCATATATTTT.

V and J are TRBV7-9 and TRBJ1-1, with TRBD1 identical over 9 bases. The V gene end was trimmed by 4 bases and the J gene end by 8 bases; junction bases not matched to a gene: 11. Germline CDR1 reads SEHNR; CDR2 reads FQNEAQ (reference sequence). This CDR3 spans 15 amino acids. The CDR3 DNA follows: TGTGCCAGCAGCTACTCACACAGGGGGCCGAAAGAAGCTTTCTTT. Translation gives CASSYSHRGPKEAFF.

The CDR3 DNA reads as TGTGCCAGCATCAACGTGGCCAGGGGGCTTGGCTACACCTTC. Protein: CASINVARGLGYTF. The V gene is TRBV28, the J gene TRBJ1-2; 8 nucleotides align to TRBD1. The CDR3 covers 14 residues. The V gene end was trimmed by 7 bases and the J gene end by 7 bases; junction bases not matched to a gene: 11. Germline lookup yields CDR1 MDHEN and CDR2 SYDVKM.

The J gene is TRBJ2-5, the V gene TRBV10-3; 8 bases align to TRBD1. J lost 5 bases, V lost 3 bases, and 14 bases had no gene match. The CDR3 extends over 17 amino acids. The germline gives CDR1 ENHRY, CDR2 SYGVKD. CDR3: CAISDSRDRGQWETQYF. Written as DNA, the CDR3 is TGTGCCATCAGTGATAGCCGAGACAGGGGACAATGGGAGACCCAGTACTTC.

V and J are TRBV6-5 and TRBJ1-2; TRBD1 matches 9 bases. The CDR3 spans 13 residues. The V gene end was trimmed by 6 bases and the J gene end by 5 bases; junction bases not matched to a gene: 4. The germline V gene has CDR1 MNHEY and CDR2 SVGAGI. DNA of the CDR3: TGTGCCAGCAGCTGGGACAGGGCGTATGGCTACACCTTC. The encoded protein is CASSWDRAYGYTF.

The chain carries TRBV13 and TRBJ1-6; D is possibly TRBD1 (6 bases). The CDR3 has 16 residues. Germline CDR1 and CDR2: PRHDT and FYEKMQ (reference sequence). V lost 1 base and J 8 bases, leaving 15 bases between the germline ends. In nucleotides, the CDR3 is TGTGCCAGCAGCTTAGCGCTTCAGGGGACCCATTCACCCCTCCACTTT. It encodes CASSLALQGTHSPLHF.

This clone appeared a single time. The chain employs TRBV6-5 and TRBJ1-1; 9 nucleotides match TRBD1. V lost 7 bases, J lost 5 bases, and 11 bases stayed unmatched. Germline CDR1 and CDR2: MNHEY and SVGAGI. CDR3 length: 15 amino acids. CDR3 residues: CASILPGQGGTEAFF. The CDR3 DNA follows: TGTGCCAGCATACTTCCGGGACAGGGAGGTACTGAAGCTTTCTTT.

The chain has TRBV5-1 and TRBJ1-1; tentatively, D is TRBD1 (6 bases). The germline V gene has CDR1 SGHRS and CDR2 YFSETQ. Deletions cut 3 bases from V and 2 bases from J, with 17 bases between. The CDR3 has 16 residues. The CDR3 sequence is CASSSSRDTGNTEAFF. In DNA form, the CDR3 reads TGCGCCAGCAGCTCGAGCCGGGACACGGGAAACACTGAAGCTTTCTTT.